The present entry profiles one T cell receptor (beta chain) with its context. Germline V gene lookup returns CDR1 SGHRS and CDR2 YFSETQ. The V gene lost 4 bases and the J gene lost 0 bases, with 11 bases spanning the gap. This CDR3 region has 14 residues. The table came from immunoSEQ multiplex PCR; TCRdb's copy has only in-frame clones and leaves some out. The sample lists about 400,000 clones; approximately 86% were seen once. This record comes from a study of blood T cell repertoires in COVID-19. About the research overall: PBMCs, B-cell-depleted T cells, or T cells were the source of the cDNA or gDNA that made up the material.

The sequenced sample was peripheral blood. The chain couples TRBV5-1 to TRBJ2-7; possibly TRBD1 for D (5 bases). The sequence was obtained from a human donor in a cohort sampled during active COVID-19. The CDR3 loop is CASSPGDSSYEQYF. In nucleotides, the CDR3 is TGCGCCAGCAGCCCGGGCGACAGCTCCTACGAGCAGTACTTC.